This TCR beta chain was observed in a study of Ad26.COV2.S vaccination and SARS-CoV-2 variants. Study at large: Sample donor was a member of the COV1001 Ad26.COV2.S trial arm.

The assay was immunoSEQ multiplex PCR, and TCRdb's table has in-frame clones only and misses some. The data hold about 460,000 clones, with about nine tenths observed a single time. Treatment in this sample: approximately 18 received Ad26.COV2.S at low or high dose, single or two shots; about 5 received placebo; per-sample allocation not given. At day 63 after the first vaccine or placebo injection, samples were drawn. Overall study findings and caveats: From the TCR breadth and depth analyses, total T cell responses may have been underestimated. Spike-specific TCR breadth was greater in vaccine than placebo recipients.

As for this clone: Its antigen is unidentified.

Germline CDR1 reads LNHDA; CDR2 reads SQIVND (reference sequence). The ends were cut back, 5 bases at V and 5 bases at J, with 13 bases in the middle. This CDR3 has 14 amino acids. Sequencing was performed on peripheral blood, taken in a trial of Ad26.COV2.S vaccine versus placebo. This clonotype was obtained from a person between 18 and 60 years old who received the Ad26.COV2.S COVID-19 vaccine or a placebo. The chain employs TRBV19 and TRBJ1-5; D is unclear. The CDR3 here is CASSPWSGDQPQHF. For the CDR3, the DNA is TGTGCCAGTAGTCCGTGGTCCGGGGATCAGCCCCAGCATTTT.